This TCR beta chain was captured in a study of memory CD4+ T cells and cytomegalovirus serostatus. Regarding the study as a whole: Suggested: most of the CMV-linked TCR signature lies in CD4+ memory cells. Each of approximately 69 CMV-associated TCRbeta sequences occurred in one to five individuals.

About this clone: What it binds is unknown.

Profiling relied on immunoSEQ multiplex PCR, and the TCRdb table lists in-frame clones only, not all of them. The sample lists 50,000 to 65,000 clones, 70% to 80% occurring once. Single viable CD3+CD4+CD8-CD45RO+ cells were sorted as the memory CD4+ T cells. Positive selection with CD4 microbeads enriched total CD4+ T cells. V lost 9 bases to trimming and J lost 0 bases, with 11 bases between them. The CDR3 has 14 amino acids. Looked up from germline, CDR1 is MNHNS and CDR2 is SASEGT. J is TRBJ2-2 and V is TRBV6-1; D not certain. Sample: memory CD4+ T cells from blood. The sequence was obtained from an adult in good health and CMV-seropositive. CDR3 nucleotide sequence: TGTGCCAGTAAAGCGAGAACGAACACCGGGGAGCTGTTTTTT. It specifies CASKARTNTGELFF.